The rows below give T cell receptor beta chains drawn from one sample of a study of T cells after posttransplantation cyclophosphamide. TCRdb's table, derived via immunoSEQ multiplex PCR, lists solely in-frame clones and lacks some. Here the sample spans tens of thousands of clones, roughly 90% being singletons. The sample consisted of PBMCs, taken after allogeneic stem cell transplant with posttransplant cyclophosphamide. The source of these receptors is a female patient aged 30 to 40 who received an allogeneic stem cell transplant from an unrelated donor, was CMV-positive, and had no GVHD. Some T cells may have originated in the graft donor. The CDR3 runs from the conserved cysteine through the conserved F or W. The order of the fields is clone size, V gene, J gene, D gene, CDR3 protein, CDR3 DNA. A D gene is named only where the DNA matches it firmly. The size entry is marked missing in some rows and otherwise reads once, few, many or a size class.

>large|TRBV30|TRBJ1-2|TRBD1
CAWTGGNPRQLLYGYTF
TGTGCCTGGACAGGGGGGAACCCTCGACAGTTACTCTATGGCTACACCTTC
>NA|TRBV10-1|TRBJ2-5|TRBD2
CASSPGVAGGEETQYF
TGCGCCAGCAGCCCGGGGGTAGCGGGGGGGGAAGAGACCCAGTACTTC
>NA|TRBV27|TRBJ2-5|NA
CASKVGPKGETQYF
TGTGCCAGCAAGGTGGGGCCTAAGGGAGAGACCCAGTACTTC
>NA|TRBV19|TRBJ2-3|NA
CASSIRTMAYTDTQYF
TGTGCCAGTAGTATAAGAACTATGGCTTACACAGATACGCAGTATTTT
>NA|TRBV10-3|TRBJ2-7|TRBD1
CAISETGQGAAYEQYF
TGTGCCATCAGTGAGACGGGACAGGGGGCCGCCTACGAGCAGTACTTC
>NA|TRBV15|TRBJ2-1|NA
CATSRDYEQFF
TGTGCCACCAGCAGAGACTATGAGCAGTTCTTC
>large|TRBV28|TRBJ1-5|NA
CAILPNTGYSNQPQHF
TGTGCCATCCTACCCAACACAGGGTATAGCAATCAGCCCCAGCATTTT
>NA|TRBV6-5|TRBJ1-4|NA
CASSWQLNEKLFF
TGTGCCAGCAGTTGGCAGTTGAATGAAAAACTGTTTTTT
>NA|TRBV9|TRBJ1-1|NA
CASSVASTNPSEAFF
TGTGCCAGCAGCGTAGCGTCCACTAATCCCTCAGAAGCTTTCTTT
>NA|TRBV5-8|TRBJ2-7|NA
CASSLPGEIDEQYF
TGTGCCAGCAGCTTGCCAGGGGAAATCGACGAGCAGTACTTC
>few|TRBV28|TRBJ2-1|NA
CASSRGDTNNEQFF
TGTGCCAGCAGCCGGGGGGACACAAACAATGAGCAGTTCTTC
>NA|TRBV5-6|TRBJ2-3|TRBD2
CASSIAPSGGFTDTQYF
TGTGCCAGCAGCATCGCACCTAGCGGGGGATTCACAGATACGCAGTATTTT
>NA|TRBV27|TRBJ1-5|TRBD1
CASSPSDRWNQPQHF
TGTGCCAGCAGCCCCTCGGACAGGTGGAATCAGCCCCAGCATTTT
>few|TRBV4-2|TRBJ1-4|TRBD1
CASSQGDRDNEKLFF
TGTGCCAGCAGCCAAGGGGACAGGGATAATGAAAAACTGTTTTTT
>NA|TRBV2|TRBJ1-2|TRBD1
CASSGEGQTGYTF
TGTGCCAGCAGTGGTGAGGGACAGACTGGCTACACCTTC
>NA|TRBV5-6|TRBJ1-2|TRBD1
CASSLEQGINYGYTF
TGTGCCAGCAGCTTGGAACAGGGGATCAACTATGGCTACACCTTC
>once|TRBV2|TRBJ1-2|TRBD1
CASSGTGDGYTF
TGTGCCAGCAGTGGGACAGGGGATGGCTACACCTTC
>NA|TRBV28|TRBJ1-2|NA
CASSPIRTVYGYTF
TGTGCCAGCAGCCCAATACGGACAGTCTATGGCTACACCTTC
>NA|TRBV27|TRBJ2-6|TRBD1
CASSLFGTESSGANVLTF
TGTGCCAGCAGTTTATTCGGGACAGAGAGCTCTGGGGCCAACGTCCTGACTTTC
>NA|TRBV13|TRBJ2-2|TRBD2
CASSALAGENTGELFF
TGTGCCAGCAGCGCCCTAGCGGGGGAGAACACCGGGGAGCTGTTTTTT
>NA|TRBV13|TRBJ2-7|TRBD1
CASSDGQGRYEQYF
TGTGCCAGCAGCGACGGACAGGGTCGGTACGAGCAGTACTTC
>NA|TRBV5-6|TRBJ2-7|NA
CASSFYPGSYEQYF
TGTGCCAGCAGCTTTTATCCGGGGTCCTACGAGCAGTACTTC
>NA|TRBV6-5|TRBJ1-5|TRBD1
CASSAIDRGNQPQHF
TGTGCCAGCAGTGCGATCGACAGGGGCAATCAGCCCCAGCATTTT
>NA|TRBV28|TRBJ1-1|NA
CASSGCVMANTEAFF
TGTGCCAGCAGTGGTTGTGTCATGGCGAACACTGAAGCTTTCTTT
>NA|TRBV6-1|TRBJ1-6|TRBD1
CALTKGQGSPLHF
TGTGCCCTAACGAAGGGACAGGGCTCACCCCTCCACTTT
>NA|TRBV30|TRBJ2-7|TRBD1
CASRTGGGYEQYF
TGTGCCTCCCGGACAGGGGGCGGCTACGAGCAGTACTTC
>NA|TRBV5-4|TRBJ2-7|TRBD2
CASSLGLAGPPTPYEQYF
TGTGCCAGCAGCTTGGGGCTAGCGGGGCCCCCTACACCCTACGAGCAGTACTTC
>NA|TRBV7-9|TRBJ2-7|TRBD1
CASSSDRESYEQYF
TGTGCCAGCAGCTCCGACAGGGAGTCCTACGAGCAGTACTTC
>NA|TRBV28|TRBJ2-3|TRBD1
CASSPEGRTGTTDTQYF
TGTGCCAGCAGCCCCGAAGGGCGGACAGGGACCACAGATACGCAGTATTTT
>NA|TRBV30|TRBJ2-1|NA
CAWNRRGGVQLSPVDNEQFF
TGTGCCTGGAACCGCCGAGGGGGGGTGCAACTTTCCCCTGTTGACAATGAGCAGTTCTTC
>few|TRBV2|TRBJ1-4|NA
CASRRRGDEKLFF
TGTGCCAGCAGACGGAGGGGAGACGAAAAACTGTTTTTT
>NA|TRBV18|TRBJ2-3|NA
CASSPTGADTQYF
TGTGCCAGCTCACCGACAGGTGCAGATACGCAGTATTTT
>NA|TRBV30|TRBJ2-5|TRBD2
CAYQGGLKTQYF
TGTGCCTACCAGGGAGGGCTTAAGACCCAGTACTTC
>once|TRBV4-1|TRBJ1-6|NA
CASSQVFRGSSYNSPLHF
TGCGCCAGCAGCCAGGTTTTCAGGGGAAGCTCCTATAATTCACCCCTCCACTTT
>NA|TRBV5-8|TRBJ2-1|TRBD1
CASSLRGLHNEQFF
TGTGCCAGCAGCCTGAGGGGGCTCCACAATGAGCAGTTCTTC
>NA|TRBV2|TRBJ1-3|NA
CASNRVLSGNTIYF
TGTGCCAGCAACAGGGTTTTGTCGGGAAACACCATATATTTT
>NA|TRBV5-1|TRBJ2-7|TRBD1
CASSPPGQGWEQYF
TGCGCCAGCAGCCCACCGGGACAGGGATGGGAGCAGTACTTC
>NA|TRBV6-5|TRBJ2-1|NA
CASSSSSYNEQFF
TGTGCCAGCAGTTCTAGTAGTTACAATGAGCAGTTCTTC
>few|TRBV10-3|TRBJ2-2|TRBD2
CAITGTSGGLLNTGELFF
TGTGCCATCACAGGAACTAGCGGGGGCCTACTCAACACCGGGGAGCTGTTTTTT
>NA|TRBV7-9|TRBJ1-1|NA
CASSLGRGTTEAFF
TGTGCCAGCAGCTTAGGTCGGGGGACCACTGAAGCTTTCTTT
>once|TRBV7-9|TRBJ2-7|NA
CASSPGLPRGEQYF
TGTGCCAGCAGTCCGGGACTTCCCCGGGGCGAGCAGTACTTC
>NA|TRBV14|TRBJ2-1|TRBD2
CASSQERGGSYNEQFF
TGTGCCAGCAGCCAAGAGCGGGGGGGCTCCTACAATGAGCAGTTCTTC